This entry features one T cell receptor beta chain sequence. Other DNA variants within this sample encode the same CDR3. V shed 3 bases and J 5 bases; nucleotides not matched to a gene: 4. Looked up from germline, CDR1 is KGHDR and CDR2 is SFDVKD. The CDR3 totals 15 residues. The participants were between roughly 18 and 90 years old and came from under 25 US areas. Cohorts were assigned according to the clinical history that participants reported. The data were produced by immunoSEQ multiplex PCR, yet TCRdb's version contains in-frame clones alone and is incomplete. The table shows some 530,000 clones, with roughly nine tenths occurring only once. This specimen comes from a study of blood T cell repertoires in COVID-19. Study-wide background: T cells, B-cell-depleted T cells, or PBMCs provided the cDNA or gDNA that served as material.

The sequencing sample was made of PBMCs or T cells enriched from blood (not recorded which). This chain links TRBV24-1 with TRBJ2-1; 9 bases align to TRBD1. This receptor was identified in a woman aged 55-70 years who had recovered from COVID-19. The DNA of the CDR3 is TGTGCCACCAGTGATCCGGGACAGGGTAACAATGAGCAGTTCTTC. Its protein is CATSDPGQGNNEQFF.